This T cell receptor beta chain was obtained from a study of blood T cells in healthy people across ages. General study points: Because sorting was not performed, PBMCs prevented conclusive naive versus antigen-experienced comparison. Older age coincided with a roughly linear decline in TCR beta diversity per million T cells. Higher diversity and more naive CD4+ cells were features of long-lived donors, compared to aged donors.

Total RNA was isolated from each sample in quantities of at least 6 micrograms. This clonotype was detected only a few times. Its antigen is not known. Then a second PCR, running about 6 to 11 cycles, was carried out with a sample-barcoded 5' primer and a J-beta primer mix. TCRdb called the 5' RACE reads again in MiXCR, with one record for every CDR3 protein. The repertoire consists of some 1,800,000 distinct CDR3 sequences, with about two fifths occurring once and the leading ten covering around 23%. CDR3 length: 15 amino acids. CDR1 and CDR2 from the germline V gene are SGHRS and YFSETQ. V was pared by 4 bases and J by 0 bases, with 10 bases between.

The specimen was blood. The V call is TRBV5-1, the J call TRBJ1-4, with D maybe TRBD1 (6 bases). This TCR came from a human donor in good health. This CDR3 reads CASSQRQATNEKLFF. CDR3 nucleotide sequence: TGCGCCAGCAGCCAGAGACAGGCAACTAATGAAAAACTGTTTTTT.